Sequencing of this T cell receptor beta chain was carried out in a study of response to subunit inactivated influenza vaccine. Notes on this clonotype: The antigen remains undetermined.

TCRdb recomputed calls from the RT-PCR reads with MiXCR, one row per CDR3 protein. The repertoire holds some 520,000 distinct CDR3 sequences, approximately 15% seen once, with roughly 3.1% in the top ten. Findings of the study overall: The authors offered the suggestion that each seasonal influenza vaccination recruits few new T cells.

This CDR3 comprises 13 residues. Germline V lookup: CDR1 MNHEY, CDR2 SVGEGT. V was clipped by 5 bases and J by 6 bases, with 13 bases between them. This TCR came from a man aged 50-75 years who received an inactivated influenza vaccine. The sequenced sample was CD4+ T cells sorted from PBMCs, obtained around 25 months after vaccination. This chain links TRBV6-2 or TRBV6-3 with TRBJ1-2; a weak D match, TRBD1 (5 bases). The CDR3 region is CASSIRTTDGYTF. CDR3 bases: TGTGCCAGCAGTATCCGGACGACAGATGGCTACACCTTC.